The clone carrying this T cell receptor (beta chain) was recorded a few times. Its specificity is not known. Profiling relied on immunoSEQ multiplex PCR, and the TCRdb table lists in-frame clones only, not all of them. The sample shows about 110,000 clones, around 85% of them seen only once. The sample comes from a study of cytomegalovirus exposure and HLA in healthy donors. The CDR3 consists of 14 residues. Germline V gives CDR1 MNHEY, CDR2 SMNVEV (reference sequence). Trimming pared 3 bases from V and 1 base from J, leaving 10 bases between. General study findings and limits: The classifier reportedly diagnosed cytomegalovirus status with high specificity and sensitivity. Associated with cytomegalovirus, according to the listing, were around 160 TCR beta chains.

From the roughly 110-subject validation cohort, which was separate from the approximately 670-subject first cohort, the donors were drawn. This receptor was identified in a woman aged 18-29 years in good health and CMV-seronegative. J is TRBJ2-7 and V is TRBV27; the D gene is possibly TRBD1 (6 bases). Sequencing was carried out using PBMCs. The DNA for the CDR3 is TGTGCCAGCAGTTTTTCCCAGGGGTCCTACGAGCAGTACTTC. Residues: CASSFSQGSYEQYF.